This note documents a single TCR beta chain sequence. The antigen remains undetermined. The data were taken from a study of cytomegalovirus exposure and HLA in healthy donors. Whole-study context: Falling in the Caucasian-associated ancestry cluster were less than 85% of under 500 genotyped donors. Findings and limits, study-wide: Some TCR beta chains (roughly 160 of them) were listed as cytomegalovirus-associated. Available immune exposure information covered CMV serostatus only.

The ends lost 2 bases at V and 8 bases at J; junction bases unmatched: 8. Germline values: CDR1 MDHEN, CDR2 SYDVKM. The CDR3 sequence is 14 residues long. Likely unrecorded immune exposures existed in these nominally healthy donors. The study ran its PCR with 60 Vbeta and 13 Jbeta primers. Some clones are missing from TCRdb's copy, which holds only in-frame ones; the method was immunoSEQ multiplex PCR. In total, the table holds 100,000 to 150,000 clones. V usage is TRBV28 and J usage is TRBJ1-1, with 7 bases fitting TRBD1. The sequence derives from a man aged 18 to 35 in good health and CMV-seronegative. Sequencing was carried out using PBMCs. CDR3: CASSLIPGQQEAFF. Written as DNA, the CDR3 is TGTGCCAGCAGTTTAATTCCGGGACAGCAAGAAGCTTTCTTT.